Below are 21 T cell receptor beta chains sequenced from a single sample in a study of post-analysis software for immune sequencing data. Study conclusions and caveats: Five or six TRBV segments, TRBV5-6, TRBV5-1 and TRBV20-1 among them, were found more frequent in patients than controls.

No antigen is known for these receptors. Researchers reported that TCR beta cDNA libraries carried unique molecular identifiers. TCRdb reprocessed the PCR reads via MiXCR and lists one record per CDR3 protein. Here the sample spans approximately 630,000 distinct CDR3 sequences, around 64% being singletons. Sequenced sample: blood. The receptor set was obtained from a girl aged 2-10 years with multiple sclerosis.

This clonotype has only a few counts. J is TRBJ2-5 and V is TRBV11-2, with unresolved D. CDR3 size: 16 residues. The germline V and J ends were trimmed by 5 bases and 1 base, with 17 bases remaining between them. Germline lookup yields CDR1 SGHAT and CDR2 FQNNGV. The CDR3 bases are TGTGCCAGCAGCCATTCGACTCCTGGGGTCCAAGAGACCCAGTACTTC. This translates into CASSHSTPGVQETQYF.

The rearrangement uses TRBV15 and TRBJ2-4; 9 bases fit TRBD1. The DNA matches TRBJ2-7 better at its end, which makes the J call doubtful. CDR1 and CDR2 (germline): LNHNV, YYDKDF (reference sequence). The CDR3 has 15 residues. CDR3 sequence reads: CATRASQGAAYEQYF. CDR3 DNA: TGTGCCACCAGGGCCTCACAGGGGGCAGCCTACGAGCAGTACTTC.

The chain recombines TRBV2 with TRBJ2-7; D may match TRBD1 or TRBD2 (6 bases each). The CDR3 has 17 amino acids. Germline CDR1 reads SNHLY; CDR2 reads FYNNEI. Trimming removed 2 bases at V and 7 bases at J, with 24 bases between. CDR3 in DNA: TGTGCCAGCAGTGAATGGGACACCGGAGGGGCTTGGACTGAGCAGTACTTC. Its protein is CASSEWDTGGAWTEQYF.

In its sample, this clonotype was seen a few times. The chain links TRBV5-6 to TRBJ1-2; D is uncertain. Germline V gene data show CDR1 as SGHDT and CDR2 as YYEEEE. V was pared by 7 bases and J by 2 bases, with 9 bases between. The CDR3 covers 12 residues. DNA for the CDR3: TGTGCCAGCGAACACCCGAACTATGGCTACACCTTC. It yields the protein CASEHPNYGYTF. The full variable domain, completed using reference TRBV5-6 and TRBJ1-2, is DAGVTQSPTHLIKTRGQQVTLRCSPKSGHDTVSWYQQALGQGPQFIFQYYEEEERQRGNFPDRFSGHQFPNYSSELNVNALLLGDSALYLCASEHPNYGYTFGSGTRLTVV.

CDR3 amino acids: CATSRGQVHQTYNEQFF. CDR3 bases: TGTGCCACCAGCAGAGGACAGGTTCATCAGACGTACAATGAGCAGTTCTTC. V gene TRBV15 combines with J gene TRBJ2-1; D might be TRBD1 (6 bases). This CDR3 spans 17 amino acids. V was shortened by 1 base and J by 4 bases, with 17 bases between the two germline ends. Germline V gene data show CDR1 as LNHNV and CDR2 as YYDKDF (reference sequence).

The chain combines TRBV29-1 with TRBJ2-3, with D possibly matching TRBD2 (6 bases). Germline CDR1 and CDR2: SQVTM and ANQGSEA. The CDR3 loop spans 16 amino acids. V gave up 1 base and J gave up 0 bases, with 14 bases separating them. In nucleotides, the CDR3 is TGCAGCGTTGAAGCGGGGGAGCTTACTAGCACAGATACGCAGTATTTT. Residues: CSVEAGELTSTDTQYF.

This clonotype was seen a few times. The chain combines TRBV19 with TRBJ2-5; D might be TRBD1 (6 bases). CDR3 length equals 14 residues. Germline V CDR1 and CDR2: LNHDA, SQIVND (reference sequence). V lost 6 bases and J 5 bases, leaving 16 bases between the germline ends. As DNA, the CDR3 is TGTGCCAGTAGACCGGGGACATTTGAGGAGACCCAGTACTTC. Protein product: CASRPGTFEETQYF.

The J gene is TRBJ1-2, the V gene TRBV24-1; D possibly corresponds to TRBD1 (5 bases). Germline V gene lookup returns CDR1 KGHDR and CDR2 SFDVKD. The germline V and J ends were trimmed by 5 bases and 3 bases, with 9 bases remaining between them. CDR3 length equals 13 residues. The CDR3 loop is CATSAGEDYGYTF. The CDR3 coding sequence is TGTGCCACCAGTGCGGGGGAGGACTATGGCTACACCTTC.

The rearrangement joins TRBV27 to TRBJ1-2; possible D gene TRBD1, 5 bases. The V end lost 6 bases, the J end lost 1 base, and 15 bases lay between the germline ends. This CDR3 is built from 15 residues. Per the germline V gene, CDR1 is MNHEY and CDR2 is SMNVEV (reference sequence). The CDR3 nucleotides read TGTGCCAGCAGGCTGAGACAGAGCTTTAACTATGGCTACACCTTC. Protein: CASRLRQSFNYGYTF.

The genes are TRBV20-1 and TRBJ1-1; D perhaps matches TRBD1 (6 bases). The CDR3 sequence is 13 residues long. Germline assignment: CDR1 DFQATT and CDR2 SNEGSKA (reference sequence). V was trimmed by 7 bases and J by 3 bases, leaving 15 bases between them. This CDR3 is CSVKQGLDTEAFF. The CDR3 nucleotides are TGCAGTGTTAAACAGGGTTTGGACACTGAAGCTTTCTTT.

V is TRBV19 and J is TRBJ2-1, with TRBD2 matching over 11 bases. V lost 7 bases to trimming and J lost 2 bases; unmatched junction nucleotides: 4. The CDR3 length is 15 residues. CDR1 is LNHDA, CDR2 SQIVND, per germline (reference sequence). CDR3 residues: CASIPTSGTYNEQFF. The CDR3 region has the DNA TGTGCCAGTATCCCGACTAGCGGGACCTACAATGAGCAGTTCTTC.

The J gene is TRBJ2-3, the V gene TRBV7-9; TRBD2 is a possible D gene (5 bases). Trimming took off 9 bases at V and 3 bases at J, with 13 bases between the two ends. This CDR3 comprises 13 residues. Germline CDR1 and CDR2: SEHNR and FQNEAQ (reference sequence). DNA for the CDR3: TGTGCCAGTGGGAAGGGAGTTACAGATACGCAGTATTTT. Protein product: CASGKGVTDTQYF.

The J gene is TRBJ2-5, the V gene TRBV29-1, with TRBD2 as a possible D gene (6 bases). V lost 7 bases and J lost 4, with 13 bases in between. Germline V CDR1 and CDR2: SQVTM, ANQGSEA. The CDR3 contains 12 residues. The CDR3 nucleotides read TGCAGCGCTAGGGACTCGGGAGAGACCCAGTACTTC. It specifies CSARDSGETQYF.

The chain recombines TRBV7-4 with TRBJ2-1; 9 nucleotides align to TRBD2. Germline trimming cut 6 bases from V and 8 bases from J; bases unmatched to any gene: 14. Germline V gene lookup returns CDR1 SGHVT and CDR2 SQSDAQ. The CDR3 runs to 16 residues. CDR3 nucleotides: TGTGCCAGCAGTTATCCAGAGCGGGAGGATTGGGATGAGCAGTTCTTC. Translated, it gives CASSYPEREDWDEQFF.

This clonotype was detected only a few times. The rearrangement uses TRBV29-1 and TRBJ2-5; the D gene is possibly TRBD2 (5 bases). Germline-derived CDR1 and CDR2 are SQVTM and ANQGSEA. The CDR3 sequence is 14 residues long. Trimming took off 4 bases at V and 4 bases at J, with 16 bases between the two ends. The CDR3 region is CSVAGLLRPETQYF. The CDR3 region has the DNA TGCAGCGTTGCCGGACTCCTTAGGCCAGAGACCCAGTACTTC.

With respect to this clonotype: One end of the junction fails to match germline, which may point to a read error. V and J are TRBV7-7 and TRBJ2-1, with TRBD2 identical over 12 bases. The CDR3 extends over 18 amino acids. CDR1 is SSHAT, CDR2 FNYEAQ, per germline (reference sequence). The CDR3 protein is CASSLRPSGRADYNEQFF. The CDR3, as DNA: TGTGCTAGCAGCTTAAGACCTAGCGGGAGGGCCGACTACAATGAGCAGTTCTTC.

This chain joins TRBV20-1 and TRBJ2-1; possible D gene TRBD2, 6 bases. Germline V gives CDR1 DFQATT, CDR2 SNEGSKA (reference sequence). V lost 1 base and J 9 bases, leaving 10 bases between the germline ends. The CDR3 is 12 residues long. The CDR3 sequence is CSARGLVSEQFF. CDR3 DNA sequence: TGCAGTGCTAGAGGACTAGTCAGTGAGCAGTTCTTC.

This clonotype was seen a few times. A read error may account for a junction end that differs from germline. This chain joins TRBV3-1 and TRBJ2-5, with a weak D call TRBD2 (5 bases). The CDR3 consists of 15 residues. Germline-derived CDR1 and CDR2 are LGHDT and YNNKEL (reference sequence). The CDR3 here is CASSQDGGYQETQDF. The DNA of the CDR3 is TGTGCCAGCAGCCAAGATGGAGGCTACCAAGAGACCCAGGACTTC.

The V and J genes are TRBV7-2 and TRBJ2-5; D might be TRBD2 (5 bases). Germline V gene sequence: CDR1 SGHTA, CDR2 FQGNSA. This CDR3 is built from 16 residues. The ends were cut back, 5 bases at V and 4 bases at J, with 20 bases in the middle. CDR3 DNA sequence: TGTGCCAGCAGCCGAGGATGGGGTGGGAGAGGAGAGACCCAGTACTTC. Residues: CASSRGWGGRGETQYF.

This sequence joins TRBV28 and TRBJ2-5, with D perhaps TRBD2 (5 bases). The germline V gene has CDR1 MDHEN and CDR2 SYDVKM. The CDR3 is 15 amino acids. V lost 5 bases to trimming and J lost 5 bases, with 18 bases between them. CDR3 bases: TGTGCCAGCAGTCGACCGGGCCCGCCGGGGGAGACCCAGTACTTC. It encodes CASSRPGPPGETQYF. The entire variable domain, with the rest obtained from reference TRBV28 and TRBJ2-5, is as follows: DVKVTQSSRYLVKRTGEKVFLECVQDMDHENMFWYRQDPGLGLRLIYFSYDVKMKEKGDIPEGYSVSREKKERFSLILESASTNQTSMYLCASSRPGPPGETQYFGPGTRLLVL.

In its sample, this clonotype was seen many times. This sequence joins TRBV12-3 or TRBV12-4 and TRBJ1-2, with a tentative D call TRBD1 (5 bases). The CDR3 is 13 amino acids. The V gene lost 6 bases and the J gene lost 2 bases, with 10 bases spanning the gap. In DNA, the CDR3 is TGTGCCAGCAGCCTAGGGACCAACTATGGCTACACCTTC. As protein: CASSLGTNYGYTF.